Below, 15 T cell receptor beta chains from the same sample are listed, as sequenced in a study of cytomegalovirus exposure and HLA in healthy donors. The assay was immunoSEQ multiplex PCR, and TCRdb's table has in-frame clones only and misses some. The sample shows fewer than 300,000 clones, approximately 87% of them seen only once. Sequenced sample: PBMCs. All receptors come from a woman between 18 and 29 years old in good health and CMV-seronegative.

The V gene is TRBV7-9, the J gene TRBJ2-5; 11 nucleotides match TRBD2. In germline, CDR1 is SEHNR, CDR2 FQNEAQ (reference sequence). The length of the CDR3 is 16 residues. The V segment lost 5 bases and the J segment 3 bases; nucleotides outside the gene matches: 8. CDR3 nucleotides: TGTGCCAGCAGCCTAAGGGGACTAGCGGAAGAAGAGACCCAGTACTTC. As protein: CASSLRGLAEEETQYF. Full variable domain (missing parts from reference TRBV7-9 and TRBJ2-5): DTGVSQNPRHKITKRGQNVTFRCDPISEHNRLYWYRQTLGQGPEFLTYFQNEAQLEKSRLLSDRFSAERPKGSFSTLEIQRTEQGDSAMYLCASSLRGLAEEETQYFGPGTRLLVL.

The V gene is TRBV10-3, the J gene TRBJ2-3; perhaps TRBD1 as D (5 bases). Trimming removed 2 bases from V and 3 bases from J, with 12 bases in between. The CDR3 runs to 15 residues. CDR1 and CDR2 (germline): ENHRY, SYGVKD. The CDR3, as DNA: TGTGCCATCAGTGAGGGGCAGGGTCGTACAGATACGCAGTATTTT. Its protein is CAISEGQGRTDTQYF.

The CDR3 loop reads CASSQVGTAIYQETQYF. As DNA, the CDR3 is TGTGCCAGCAGCCAGGTCGGGACAGCCATTTACCAAGAGACCCAGTACTTC. The chain links TRBV14 to TRBJ2-5; 7 bases fit TRBD1. V shed 3 bases, J shed 0 bases, and the junction held 10 bases outside the gene matches. This CDR3 has 17 residues. The germline gives CDR1 SGHDN, CDR2 FVKESK.

The V gene is TRBV27, the J gene TRBJ2-7, with TRBD1 matching over 7 bases. Germline V gene sequence: CDR1 MNHEY, CDR2 SMNVEV (reference sequence). The CDR3 covers 13 residues. V gave up 6 bases and J gave up 6 bases; unmatched junction bases: 8. CDR3 sequence: CASSPGTVGEQYF. The DNA of the CDR3 is TGTGCCAGCAGCCCTGGGACAGTCGGCGAGCAGTACTTC.

CDR3 residues: CASSYGQQGSSYNSPLHF. Here the CDR3 DNA reads TGTGCCAGCAGTTACGGACAACAGGGGAGCTCCTATAATTCACCCCTCCACTTT. The chain joins TRBV28 to TRBJ1-6; 7 bases line up with TRBD1. This CDR3 has 18 amino acids. In germline, CDR1 is MDHEN, CDR2 SYDVKM. V lost 4 bases and J lost 0; bases outside the gene matches: 9.

This sequence joins TRBV6-5 and TRBJ1-6, with a weak D call TRBD1 (5 bases). CDR1 is MNHEY, CDR2 SVGAGI, per germline. V was clipped by 7 bases and J by 6 bases, with 13 bases between them. The CDR3 contains 14 residues. The chain's CDR3 is CASTYDSFNSPLHF. CDR3 in DNA: TGTGCCAGCACCTACGACAGTTTTAATTCACCCCTCCACTTT.

The V gene is TRBV9, the J gene TRBJ2-2; 9 nucleotides line up with TRBD1. Losses at the gene ends were 0 bases for V and 5 bases for J; bases not matched to a gene: 2. This CDR3 spans 15 amino acids. The germline CDR1 and CDR2 sequences are SGDLS and YYNGEE. The CDR3 region is CASSVGGQGTGELFF. For the CDR3, the DNA is TGTGCCAGCAGCGTAGGTGGACAGGGGACCGGGGAGCTGTTTTTT.

The chain recombines TRBV2 with TRBJ2-2, with a tentative D call TRBD2 (6 bases). Looked up from germline, CDR1 is SNHLY and CDR2 is FYNNEI. There are 16 residues in the CDR3. V was cut by 10 bases and J by 4 bases, with 22 bases left in between. The CDR3 bases are TGTGCCATCACGGGGCTACTCGCGGGATTCACCGGGGAGCTGTTTTTT. Translated: CAITGLLAGFTGELFF.

The chain uses TRBV5-6 and TRBJ1-2; D gene uncertain. The germline V gene has CDR1 SGHDT and CDR2 YYEEEE. The CDR3 totals 13 residues. V lost 5 bases and J lost 5, with 13 bases in between. The CDR3 is CASRPAGRYGYTF. The CDR3 bases are TGTGCCAGCAGACCGGCGGGGAGGTATGGCTACACCTTC.

The V call is TRBV28, the J call TRBJ1-1; D ambiguous. This CDR3 is built from 13 residues. Germline CDR1 reads MDHEN; CDR2 reads SYDVKM. The germline V and J ends were trimmed by 6 bases and 2 bases, with 10 bases remaining between them. This CDR3 reads CASRASGNTEAFF. CDR3 nucleotide sequence: TGTGCCAGCAGGGCCTCAGGAAACACTGAAGCTTTCTTT.

The V call is TRBV7-9, the J call TRBJ2-3, with 10 bases that match TRBD1. There are 16 residues in the CDR3. Germline CDR1 reads SEHNR; CDR2 reads FQNEAQ (reference sequence). V shed 5 bases, J shed 0 bases, and the junction held 5 bases outside the gene matches. The CDR3 coding sequence is TGTGCCAGCAGCCCCCGGGGACAGGGGAGCACAGATACGCAGTATTTT. It is translated as CASSPRGQGSTDTQYF.

The CDR3 loop reads CASSFDSYTQYF. The DNA for the CDR3 is TGTGCCAGCAGCTTTGACTCCTATACGCAGTATTTT. The V and J genes are TRBV7-9 and TRBJ2-3; D is unresolved. This CDR3 region has 12 residues. The germline V and J ends were trimmed by 3 bases and 7 bases, with 8 bases remaining between them. Germline CDR1 and CDR2: SEHNR and FQNEAQ (reference sequence).

The chain links TRBV7-2 to TRBJ1-1, with D possibly TRBD1 on 5 matching bases. This CDR3 has 17 residues. CDR1 is SGHTA and CDR2 is FQGNSA in the germline V gene. V shed 2 bases and J shed 1 base, with 17 bases lying between them. The CDR3 DNA reads TGTGCCAGCAGCTTAATGTCGGGGGTCTCGACGAACACTGAAGCTTTCTTT. This sequence encodes CASSLMSGVSTNTEAFF. The variable domain in full, with the rest retrieved from reference TRBV7-2 and TRBJ1-1, is GAGVSQSPSNKVTEKGKDVELRCDPISGHTALYWYRQSLGQGLEFLIYFQGNSAPDKSGLPSDRFSAERTGGSVSTLTIQRTQQEDSAVYLCASSLMSGVSTNTEAFFGQGTRLTVV.

The rearrangement links TRBV28 to TRBJ1-5; 7 bases are shared with TRBD1. This CDR3 contains 16 residues. CDR1 is MDHEN, CDR2 SYDVKM, per germline. V was pared by 6 bases and J by 4 bases, with 12 bases of the junction left unmatched. The CDR3 DNA follows: TGTGCCAGCAGCGAACTAAGGGACAGCCTAAATCAGCCCCAGCATTTT. As protein: CASSELRDSLNQPQHF.

To note about this clone: One end of the junction is discordant with germline, which a read error may explain. The chain uses TRBV6-5 and TRBJ1-5; a weak D match, TRBD1 (6 bases). Germline values: CDR1 MNHEY, CDR2 SVGAGI. The CDR3 is made up of 14 amino acids. CDR3 amino acids: CASSYTQGNQPQHF. CDR3 in DNA: TGTGCCAGCAGTTACACACAGGGCAACCAGCCCCAGCATTTT.